The clone carrying this T cell receptor beta chain was detected a few times. Its antigen is unknown. Germline CDR1 DFQATT, CDR2 SNEGSKA (reference sequence). This CDR3 has 15 amino acids. The germline V and J ends were trimmed by 0 bases and 1 base, with 10 bases remaining between them. Each CDR3 protein is one row after TCRdb ran MiXCR on the 5' RACE reads. The table records about 13,000 distinct CDR3 sequences, around 5.8% of them present only once. This record belongs to a study of spatial heterogeneity in lung cancer. Time point here: sample taken at primary tumor resection. Donation came from some 72 patients with untreated early-stage non-small cell lung cancer. Sequencing was performed on whole RNA extracted from tumor and nontumor lung tissue, or from frozen PBMC, and the material was left unsorted. Study-wide results and limits: Tumoral mutation counts were tracked by counts of expanded intratumoral alpha and beta TCRs. The estimated TCR-seq coverage of tumor T cells amounted to about 7.4% when looking at alpha chains and about 12% when looking at beta chains.

Sequenced here: lung tumor tissue, sampled at surgery. This TCR was sampled from a female donor with early-stage non-small cell lung cancer. The rearrangement uses TRBV20-1 and TRBJ1-5, with a weak D call TRBD1 (5 bases). CDR3 bases: TGCAGTGCTAGAGATCAGGGACGGAGCAATCAGCCCCAGCATTTT. Translating gives CSARDQGRSNQPQHF.